There are many counts of the clone carrying this T cell receptor beta chain. The antigen is undetermined. The time point was: newly diagnosed GD, antithyroid drugs for less than 3 months. PBMC RNA served as the TCR library source. This entry belongs to a study of regulatory T cells in long-lasting Graves disease. The study, taken as a whole, reports: Those with persistent disease had in common more public clonotypes (about 3,000) than new patients (roughly 970). There were preferences for TRBV28, TRBJ1-2 and TRBJ2-5 in persistent disease.

The authors built TCR beta libraries using iRepertoire HTBI primers and Arm-PCR of CDR3 regions. TCRdb called the multiplex PCR reads again in MiXCR, with one record for every CDR3 protein. The sample has over 500,000 distinct CDR3 sequences, 15% to 20% seen once. Germline V gene sequence: CDR1 SEHNR, CDR2 FQNEAQ (reference sequence). V gave up 3 bases and J gave up 3 bases, with 18 bases separating them. The CDR3 covers 16 residues. The sample was also linked to a second study, of T cells in Graves' hyperthyroidism and ophthalmopathy. Per that study: Among the patients, aged 18 to 65, hyperthyroidism was newly diagnosed and had lasted under 2 months. Most thyroid clonotypes expanded above 0.001 appeared in blood too.

This sample comprised peripheral blood mononuclear cells (PBMCs), obtained at new diagnosis, from a patient treated with antithyroid drugs. The V and J genes are TRBV7-9 and TRBJ2-7; D may be TRBD1 (7 bases). This clonotype was sampled from a man aged 18 to 30 with Graves disease. DNA of the CDR3: TGTGCCAGCAGCTTCTTAGGGGTCAGGGGGGACTACGAGCAGTACTTC. As protein: CASSFLGVRGDYEQYF.